A selection of T cell receptor beta chains follows, all from one sample in a study of T cell repertoires and Cas9 in healthy adults. The table came from immunoSEQ multiplex PCR; TCRdb's copy has only in-frame clones and leaves some out. The sample holds about 24,000 clones; about nine tenths are singletons and the top ten take 0.69%. Sequenced material: CD4+ effector T cells (CD127+, CD25-, CD137-, CD154-) from PBMCs; culture status not recorded. The receptors were gathered from a human donor in good health. The CDR3 runs from the conserved cysteine through the conserved F or W. A D gene is named only where the DNA matches it firmly. Clone size is not always given. Where it is, it says once, few, many or a class for expanded clones.

J: TRBJ2-2; size: NA; D: NA; V: TRBV6-1; DNA: TGTGCCAGCAGTGAAGCGGATATTATCGGGGAGCTGTTTTTT; CDR3: CASSEADIIGELFF
J: TRBJ1-6; size: NA; D: NA; V: TRBV20-1; DNA: TGCAGTGCTAGCTCCCCGGCCCCCCTCCACTTT; CDR3: CSASSPAPLHF
J: TRBJ2-3; size: NA; D: TRBD2; V: TRBV4-2; DNA: TGTGCCAGCAGCCAAGATAAGTCTAGCGGGGGCACTAGCACAGATACGCAGTATTTT; CDR3: CASSQDKSSGGTSTDTQYF
J: TRBJ1-5; size: NA; D: NA; V: TRBV6-5; DNA: TGTGCCAGCAGAAAGGGATTGGATAGCAATCAGCCCCAGCATTTT; CDR3: CASRKGLDSNQPQHF
J: TRBJ1-1; size: few; D: NA; V: TRBV10-3; DNA: TGTGCCATCAGTGACGGAGGGAATGAAGCTTTCTTT; CDR3: CAISDGGNEAFF
J: TRBJ2-2; size: NA; D: TRBD1; V: TRBV10-3; DNA: TGTGCCATCAGCCTCCGGGACAGGGGTTCCACCGGGGAGCTGTTTTTT; CDR3: CAISLRDRGSTGELFF
J: TRBJ1-5; size: NA; D: NA; V: TRBV15; DNA: TGTGCCACCAGCAGGGCGCCTTCAAGGGGCACCCATCAGCCCCAGCATTTT; CDR3: CATSRAPSRGTHQPQHF
J: TRBJ1-5; size: NA; D: NA; V: TRBV18; DNA: TGTGCCAGCTCACCGTCAGGGCGGCAGGGTCAGCCCCAGCATTTT; CDR3: CASSPSGRQGQPQHF
J: TRBJ2-5; size: NA; D: NA; V: TRBV6-1; DNA: TGTGCCAGCAATGGTGGACAGAGGGTCCAAGAGACCCAGTACTTC; CDR3: CASNGGQRVQETQYF
J: TRBJ2-4; size: NA; D: NA; V: TRBV6-4; DNA: TGTGCCAGCAGTGAACTAGTTGGGGGAAACATTCAGTACTTC; CDR3: CASSELVGGNIQYF
J: TRBJ1-2; size: NA; D: NA; V: TRBV4-1; DNA: TGCGCCAGCAGCCAGCCTGGACAGCGGGTTGACTATGGCTACACCTTC; CDR3: CASSQPGQRVDYGYTF
J: TRBJ1-2; size: NA; D: TRBD1; V: TRBV6-1; DNA: TGTGCCAGTGACAGGGGGCTAGGAGACTATGGCTACACCTTC; CDR3: CASDRGLGDYGYTF
J: TRBJ2-7; size: NA; D: TRBD1; V: TRBV5-4; DNA: TGTGCCAGCAGCTTGGATAGGGGGCACGAGCAGTACTTC; CDR3: CASSLDRGHEQYF
J: TRBJ2-3; size: NA; D: NA; V: TRBV5-4; DNA: TGTGCCAGCAGCTTCTGGAGCACAGATACGCAGTATTTT; CDR3: CASSFWSTDTQYF
J: TRBJ1-5; size: NA; D: NA; V: TRBV2; DNA: TGTGCCAGCAGTGGGGACGGGGGCACCTTGGGCCAGCCCCAGCATTTT; CDR3: CASSGDGGTLGQPQHF
J: TRBJ2-3; size: NA; D: NA; V: TRBV13; DNA: TGTGCCAGCAGCGCACGCGGACAGAGAGACACAGATACGCAGTATTTT; CDR3: CASSARGQRDTDTQYF
J: TRBJ2-3; size: NA; D: NA; V: TRBV7-8; DNA: TGTGCCAGCAGCCGCATCCTTGATACGCAGTATTTT; CDR3: CASSRILDTQYF
J: TRBJ1-4; size: few; D: TRBD1; V: TRBV5-4; DNA: TGTGCCAGCAGCCGGGACAGGGGGCGCCGTAATGAAAAACTGTTTTTT; CDR3: CASSRDRGRRNEKLFF
J: TRBJ1-1; size: NA; D: NA; V: TRBV11-2; DNA: TGTGCCAGCACGACTGGGGGGGGTCCGATGAACACTGAAGCTTTCTTT; CDR3: CASTTGGGPMNTEAFF
J: TRBJ1-6; size: NA; D: TRBD1; V: TRBV11-2; DNA: TGTGCCAGCAGCCGGGACAGGGATAATTCACCCCTCCACTTT; CDR3: CASSRDRDNSPLHF
J: TRBJ1-2; size: NA; D: NA; V: TRBV9; DNA: TGTGCCAGCAGCCCCCGAGGAATGGCGGACTATGGCTACACCTTC; CDR3: CASSPRGMADYGYTF
J: TRBJ1-3; size: NA; D: NA; V: TRBV7-9; DNA: TGTGCCAGCAGCTTAGTTTCGAGCTCTGGAAACACCATATATTTT; CDR3: CASSLVSSSGNTIYF
J: TRBJ1-2; size: NA; D: NA; V: TRBV29-1; DNA: TGCAGCTCTGGGGGGAACTATGGCTACACCTTC; CDR3: CSSGGNYGYTF
J: TRBJ2-2; size: NA; D: NA; V: TRBV10-3; DNA: TGTGCCATCAGTGCCGTGGACACCAAGACCACCGGGGAGCTGTTTTTT; CDR3: CAISAVDTKTTGELFF
J: TRBJ1-1; size: NA; D: NA; V: TRBV11-2; DNA: TGTGCCAGCAGCTTCTCCACAGTGAACACTGAAGCTTTCTTT; CDR3: CASSFSTVNTEAFF
J: TRBJ1-2; size: NA; D: NA; V: TRBV21-1; DNA: TGTGCCAGCAGCTCGGTACAAGAAAATGGCTACACCTTC; CDR3: CASSSVQENGYTF
J: TRBJ2-3; size: NA; D: NA; V: TRBV7-2; DNA: TGTGCCAGCAGCCGCGGTAGTATGCCCACAGATACGCAGTATTTT; CDR3: CASSRGSMPTDTQYF
J: TRBJ1-5; size: NA; D: NA; V: TRBV4-1; DNA: TGCGCCAGCAGCCAAGATCAGGCGATGCCCCAGCATTTT; CDR3: CASSQDQAMPQHF
J: TRBJ2-7; size: NA; D: TRBD2; V: TRBV19; DNA: TGTGCCAGTAGTCCGCGGGGGTACTACGAGCAGTACTTC; CDR3: CASSPRGYYEQYF
J: TRBJ1-6; size: NA; D: NA; V: TRBV5-1; DNA: TGCGCCAGCAGCTTGGCCGGGCAGAATTCACCCCTCCACTTT; CDR3: CASSLAGQNSPLHF
J: TRBJ1-4; size: once; D: NA; V: TRBV4-1; DNA: TGCGCCAGCAGCCTTACGGGGGTCCCTAATGAAAAACTGTTTTTT; CDR3: CASSLTGVPNEKLFF
J: TRBJ2-7; size: NA; D: NA; V: TRBV7-7; DNA: TGTGCTAGCAGCCCCCTCGGGATCGGGACCAAGCAGTACTTC; CDR3: CASSPLGIGTKQYF
J: TRBJ1-2; size: NA; D: NA; V: TRBV6-5; DNA: TGTGCCAGCAGTCCCTCTGCGGGGGCTCGTGGCTACACCTTC; CDR3: CASSPSAGARGYTF
J: TRBJ2-5; size: NA; D: NA; V: TRBV19; DNA: TGTGCCAGTAGTAACCCGGGGCGATCTTATTCGGAGACCCAGTACTTC; CDR3: CASSNPGRSYSETQYF
J: TRBJ2-1; size: NA; D: TRBD1; V: TRBV5-6; DNA: TGTGCCAGCAGGGGTAGACAGGGGAATGAGCAGTTCTTC; CDR3: CASRGRQGNEQFF
J: TRBJ2-7; size: NA; D: TRBD1; V: TRBV2; DNA: TGTGCCAGCAGTGAAACAGGGGGCCCTGAATACGAGCAGTACTTC; CDR3: CASSETGGPEYEQYF
J: TRBJ2-5; size: NA; D: NA; V: TRBV6-5; DNA: TGTGCCAGCAGTTACTCGAGCTACCCCGAGACCCAGTACTTC; CDR3: CASSYSSYPETQYF
J: TRBJ1-1; size: NA; D: NA; V: TRBV6-5; DNA: TGTGCCAGCAGTTACTCGTCCAGGGGCACTGAAGCTTTCTTT; CDR3: CASSYSSRGTEAFF
J: TRBJ2-2; size: NA; D: TRBD1; V: TRBV7-9; DNA: TGTGCCAGCAGCTTAGCCCTGACAGGGGAGAACACCGGGGAGCTGTTTTTT; CDR3: CASSLALTGENTGELFF
J: TRBJ2-6; size: NA; D: TRBD1; V: TRBV11-1; DNA: TGTGCCAGCAGCAGAAGGACAGGGTCTGGGGCCAACGTCCTGACTTTC; CDR3: CASSRRTGSGANVLTF
J: TRBJ1-1; size: NA; D: NA; V: TRBV4-1; DNA: TGCGCCAGCAGCCAAGTGATTATGCTTGTGGGTAGAAGGGTTGATTTCGCTGAAGCTTTCTTT; CDR3: CASSQVIMLVGRRVDFAEAFF
J: TRBJ2-5; size: NA; D: NA; V: TRBV7-9; DNA: TGTGCCAGCGGGGGCAGACAAGAGACCCAGTACTTC; CDR3: CASGGRQETQYF
J: TRBJ1-2; size: NA; D: NA; V: TRBV6-5; DNA: TGTGCCAGCAGTTACTCTCCCGAACCGTATTACTATGGCTACACCTTC; CDR3: CASSYSPEPYYYGYTF
J: TRBJ2-6; size: once; D: NA; V: TRBV2; DNA: TGTGCCAGCAGTGAAGACGTCCGCTCTGGGGCCAACGTCCTGACTTTC; CDR3: CASSEDVRSGANVLTF
J: TRBJ2-3; size: NA; D: TRBD2; V: TRBV7-6; DNA: TGTGCCAGCAGCTTCGGCGGGGGGGGCACAGATACGCAGTATTTT; CDR3: CASSFGGGGTDTQYF
J: TRBJ1-2; size: NA; D: NA; V: TRBV7-9; DNA: TGTGCCAGCAGCTTAGTTGGCGGGGGCGGCTACACCTTC; CDR3: CASSLVGGGGYTF
J: TRBJ1-1; size: NA; D: NA; V: TRBV7-9; DNA: TGTGCCAGCAGCCGTGATACTATGACCCGGGGCTCTGAAGCTTTCTTT; CDR3: CASSRDTMTRGSEAFF
J: TRBJ1-2; size: NA; D: NA; V: TRBV2; DNA: TGTGCCAGCAGTGAAGTGCGCGGGCCGACTAGCTATGGCTACACCTTC; CDR3: CASSEVRGPTSYGYTF
J: TRBJ1-6; size: few; D: NA; V: TRBV10-1; DNA: TGCGCCAGCAGTGAGACCAGGGAGCGGGCTTCACCCCTCCACTTT; CDR3: CASSETRERASPLHF
J: TRBJ2-7; size: NA; D: NA; V: TRBV7-9; DNA: TGTGCCAGCAGCTTAGCGCGGGGCAGCCCCTACGAGCAGTACTTC; CDR3: CASSLARGSPYEQYF
J: TRBJ1-6; size: NA; D: NA; V: TRBV5-4; DNA: TGTGCCAGCAGCTTCTGGGAGTCAGGGTCACCCCTCCACTTT; CDR3: CASSFWESGSPLHF
J: TRBJ1-3; size: NA; D: TRBD1; V: TRBV18; DNA: TGTGCCAGCTCACCGGGACAGGGCTATTCTGGAAACACCATATATTTT; CDR3: CASSPGQGYSGNTIYF
J: TRBJ2-1; size: NA; D: TRBD2; V: TRBV5-1; DNA: TGCGCCAGCAGCTTGGAAGCGGGGGGATTGAATGAGCAGTTCTTC; CDR3: CASSLEAGGLNEQFF
J: TRBJ1-2; size: NA; D: NA; V: TRBV6-6; DNA: TGTGCCAGCAGTTACGGTCAGGGAGGTTATGGCTACACCTTC; CDR3: CASSYGQGGYGYTF
J: TRBJ2-5; size: NA; D: TRBD2; V: TRBV5-1; DNA: TGCGCCAGCAGCGGAACTAGCGGGGGGGCGGAGACCCAGTACTTC; CDR3: CASSGTSGGAETQYF
J: TRBJ1-4; size: NA; D: NA; V: TRBV19; DNA: TGTGCCAGTACCCCCTTGGGGGCTGGGAGTGAAAAACTGTTTTTT; CDR3: CASTPLGAGSEKLFF
J: TRBJ2-1; size: NA; D: NA; V: TRBV6-1; DNA: TGTGCCAGCATTTTCTTGGGAAATGAGCAGTTCTTC; CDR3: CASIFLGNEQFF
J: TRBJ1-1; size: NA; D: NA; V: TRBV29-1; DNA: TGCAGCGTTGTTATGTGGGAGGCGACTGAAGCTTTCTTT; CDR3: CSVVMWEATEAFF
J: TRBJ1-6; size: NA; D: NA; V: TRBV5-1; DNA: TGCGCCAGCAGTATAGGGGCCAGGGGATATTCACCCCTCCACTTT; CDR3: CASSIGARGYSPLHF